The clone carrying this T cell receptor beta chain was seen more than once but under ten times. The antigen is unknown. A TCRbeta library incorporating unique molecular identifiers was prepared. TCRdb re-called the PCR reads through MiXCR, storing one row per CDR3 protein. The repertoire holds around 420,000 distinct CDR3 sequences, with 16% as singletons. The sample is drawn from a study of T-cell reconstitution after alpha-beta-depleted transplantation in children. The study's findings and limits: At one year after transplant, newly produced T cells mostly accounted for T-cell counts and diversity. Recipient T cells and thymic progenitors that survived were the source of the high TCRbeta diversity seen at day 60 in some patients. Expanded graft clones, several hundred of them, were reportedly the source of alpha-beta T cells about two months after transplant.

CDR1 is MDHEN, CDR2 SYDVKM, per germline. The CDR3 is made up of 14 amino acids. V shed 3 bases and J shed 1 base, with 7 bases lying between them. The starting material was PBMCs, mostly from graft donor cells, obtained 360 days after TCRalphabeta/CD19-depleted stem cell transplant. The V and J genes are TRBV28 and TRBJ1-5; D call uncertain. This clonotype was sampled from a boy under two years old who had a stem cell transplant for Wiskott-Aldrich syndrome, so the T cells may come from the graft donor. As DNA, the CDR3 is TGTGCCAGCAGTTTGTACGGAAGCAATCAGCCCCAGCATTTT. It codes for CASSLYGSNQPQHF.